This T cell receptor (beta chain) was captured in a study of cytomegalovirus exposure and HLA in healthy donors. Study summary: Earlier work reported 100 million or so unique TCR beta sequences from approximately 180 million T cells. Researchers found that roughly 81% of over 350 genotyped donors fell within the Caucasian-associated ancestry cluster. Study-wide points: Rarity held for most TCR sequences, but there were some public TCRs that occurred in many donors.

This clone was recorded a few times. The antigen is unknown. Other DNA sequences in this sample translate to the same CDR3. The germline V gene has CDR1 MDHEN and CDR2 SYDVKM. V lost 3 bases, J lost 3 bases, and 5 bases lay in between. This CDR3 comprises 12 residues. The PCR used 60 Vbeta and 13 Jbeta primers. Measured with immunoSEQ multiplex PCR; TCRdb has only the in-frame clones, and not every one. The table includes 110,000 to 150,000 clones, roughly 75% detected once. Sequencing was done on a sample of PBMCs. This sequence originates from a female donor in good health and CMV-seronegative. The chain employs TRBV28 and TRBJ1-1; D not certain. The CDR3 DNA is TGTGCCAGCAGTTTGTTATACACTGAAGCTTTCTTT. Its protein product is CASSLLYTEAFF.